A single sample is the source of the 28 T cell receptor beta chains below, sequenced in a study of CD8+CD57+ T cells in acquired aplastic anemia. The study profiled TCR beta VDJ and CDR3 using genomic DNA as template. TCRdb reprocessed the reads via MiXCR and lists one record per CDR3 protein. The sample has some 180,000 distinct CDR3 sequences; less than 55% are singletons. Sequenced sample: sorted CD4+, CD8+, or CD8+CD57+ T cells (not recorded which) from PBMCs. All receptors derive from a human donor in good health.

This clonotype was seen ten or more times. This chain uses TRBV20-1 with TRBJ2-7, with 12 bases aligning to TRBD1. CDR1 is DFQATT and CDR2 is SNEGSKA in the germline V gene (reference sequence). The CDR3 spans 15 residues. The V and J ends lost 2 bases and 4 bases, in that order; junction bases with no gene match: 6. The CDR3 loop reads CSARNPGQGAYEQYF. The CDR3 region has the DNA TGCAGTGCTAGAAACCCGGGACAGGGGGCTTACGAGCAGTACTTC.

The chain links TRBV10-3 to TRBJ2-7; D is uncertain. Germline CDR1 and CDR2: ENHRY and SYGVKD. Trimming took off 4 bases at V and 3 bases at J, with 10 bases between the two ends. The CDR3 has 13 residues. Here the CDR3 DNA reads TGTGCCATCAGTGGGACGGCAGGCTACGAGCAGTACTTC. Translating it yields CAISGTAGYEQYF.

The chain has TRBV7-9 and TRBJ1-4; D call uncertain. The CDR3 is 14 residues long. V lost 0 bases and J lost 5, with 7 bases in between. CDR1 and CDR2 from the germline V gene are SEHNR and FQNEAQ (reference sequence). DNA of the CDR3: TGTGCCAGCAGCTTAGCGACGCGGAATGAAAAACTGTTTTTT. The encoded protein is CASSLATRNEKLFF.

Comments on this clonotype: The junction and the germline gene differ at one end; a read error may be behind it. The chain joins TRBV20-1 to TRBJ1-2; no firm D call. The CDR3 contains 13 residues. In germline, CDR1 is DFQATT, CDR2 SNEGSKA (reference sequence). The CDR3 reads CSARGMAVYGYTF. CDR3 nucleotides: TGCAGTGCCAGAGGAATGGCGGTCTATGGCTACACCTTC.

Only a few counts were recorded for this clonotype. One base away lies a much larger clone, so this may be a sequencing read error. The chain links TRBV10-3 to TRBJ1-1; a possible D gene is TRBD1 (5 bases). The germline V gene has CDR1 ENHRY and CDR2 SYGVKD. The CDR3 has 15 amino acids. The CDR3 DNA follows: TGTGCCATCGGTGAGGCCAGGGAACGGATCACTGAAGCTTTCTTT. Amino acid sequence: CAIGEARERITEAFF.

There are many counts of this clonotype. V and J are TRBV20-1 and TRBJ1-2, with D uncertain. V was cut by 4 bases and J by 3 bases, with 6 bases left in between. The CDR3 is made up of 11 amino acids. Germline CDR1 and CDR2: DFQATT and SNEGSKA (reference sequence). The CDR3 DNA sequence: TGCAGTGCTAAACAGTACTATGGCTACACCTTC. Its translation: CSAKQYYGYTF.

The rearrangement joins TRBV7-8 to TRBJ2-1; D unclear. CDR1 and CDR2 (germline): SGHVS, FQNEAQ. V shed 3 bases and J shed 10 bases, with 10 bases lying between them. The CDR3 spans 12 residues. The CDR3 is CASSFVQAEQFF. The CDR3 DNA reads as TGTGCCAGCAGCTTCGTTCAAGCGGAGCAGTTCTTC. Full variable domain (outside the CDR3, taken from reference TRBV7-8 and TRBJ2-1): GAGVSQSPRYKVAKRGQDVALRCDPISGHVSLFWYQQALGQGPEFLTYFQNEAQLDKSGLPSDRFFAERPEGSVSTLKIQRTQQEDSAVYLCASSFVQAEQFFGPGTRLTVL.

The chain employs TRBV25-1 and TRBJ2-3; D not resolved. The CDR3 has 14 amino acids. V was pared by 4 bases and J by 0 bases, with 8 bases between. Germline CDR1 MGHDK, CDR2 SYGVNS. CDR3 bases: TGTGCCAGCAGTGCTAAGGTCAGCACAGATACGCAGTATTTT. Protein sequence: CASSAKVSTDTQYF.

Comment on this clonotype: This may arise from a read error, as a much more abundant clone is one base away. The genes are TRBV19 and TRBJ1-5; TRBD1 agrees at 9 bases. V was clipped by 8 bases and J by 1 base; unmatched bases: 9. Looked up from germline, CDR1 is LNHDA and CDR2 is SQIVND (reference sequence). This CDR3 is 16 amino acids long. CDR3 bases: TGTGCCAGTGGTACGAACGACAGGGGGAGCAATCAGCCCCAGCATTTT. This translates into CASGTNDRGSNQPQHF.

In its sample, this clonotype was seen many times. This chain links TRBV5-6 with TRBJ1-4, with 9 positions matching TRBD1. This CDR3 comprises 14 residues. The V segment lost 4 bases and the J segment 8 bases; nucleotides outside the gene matches: 6. CDR1 is SGHDT and CDR2 is YYEEEE in the germline V gene. For the CDR3, the DNA is TGTGCCAGCAGCATACAGGGGGCAGGCGAAAAACTGTTTTTT. It codes for CASSIQGAGEKLFF.

This chain uses TRBV24-1 with TRBJ2-5, with D possibly matching TRBD1 (5 bases). V lost 1 base and J 3 bases, leaving 8 bases between the germline ends. Germline V gene sequence: CDR1 KGHDR, CDR2 SFDVKD. The CDR3 has 14 amino acids. CDR3 in DNA: TGTGCCACCAGTGATTTTAGGACAAAAGAGACCCAGTACTTC. This codes for CATSDFRTKETQYF.

The rearrangement joins TRBV10-3 to TRBJ2-1; D is unresolved. The CDR3 totals 12 residues. From germline, CDR1 is ENHRY and CDR2 SYGVKD. V lost 3 bases, J lost 6 bases, and 6 bases lay in between. The CDR3 sequence is CAISDKSNEQFF. CDR3 DNA sequence: TGTGCCATCAGTGACAAGAGCAATGAGCAGTTCTTC.

This clonotype was picked up a small number of times. The chain links TRBV15 to TRBJ2-7; 8 bases are shared with TRBD1. V shed 4 bases and J 4 bases; nucleotides not matched to a gene: 9. This CDR3 contains 15 residues. Germline V lookup: CDR1 LNHNV, CDR2 YYDKDF (reference sequence). CDR3 sequence: CATSTVGQGAYEQYF. As DNA, the CDR3 is TGTGCCACCAGCACCGTCGGTCAGGGGGCTTACGAGCAGTACTTC.

This clonotype was observed at least ten times. J is TRBJ2-7 and V is TRBV20-1; 16 positions match TRBD2. The CDR3 consists of 17 residues. V gave up 3 bases and J gave up 6 bases; unmatched junction bases: 11. Germline values: CDR1 DFQATT, CDR2 SNEGSKA (reference sequence). The CDR3: CSASSAGTSGRAVEQYF. In DNA form, the CDR3 reads TGCAGTGCTAGTTCAGCCGGGACTAGCGGGAGGGCCGTCGAGCAGTACTTC.

In its sample, this clonotype was seen many times. This sequence joins TRBV5-1 and TRBJ2-1; no clear D gene. There are 15 residues in the CDR3. In germline, CDR1 is SGHRS, CDR2 YFSETQ. V lost 3 bases and J 0 bases, leaving 10 bases between the germline ends. The DNA for the CDR3 is TGCGCCAGCAGCTCGGGTAGGGACTCCTACAATGAGCAGTTCTTC. This gives the protein CASSSGRDSYNEQFF. Drawing the rest from reference TRBV5-1 and TRBJ2-1, the complete variable domain is KAGVTQTPRYLIKTRGQQVTLSCSPISGHRSVSWYQQTPGQGLQFLFEYFSETQRNKGNFPGRFSGRQFSNSRSEMNVSTLELGDSALYLCASSSGRDSYNEQFFGPGTRLTVL.

Turning to this clonotype: An end of the junction differs from the germline gene, which may be a read error. The V call is TRBV12-3 or TRBV12-4, the J call TRBJ2-7; D remains ambiguous. There are 14 residues in the CDR3. Here the CDR3 reads CVSSIGARSHEQYF. CDR3 coding DNA: TGTGTCAGCAGCATCGGCGCCCGCTCCCACGAGCAGTACTTC.

The gene calls are TRBV10-3 and TRBJ1-6; D may be TRBD1 (6 bases). V gave up 3 bases and J gave up 2 bases, with 11 bases separating them. The CDR3 runs 16 residues. The germline gives CDR1 ENHRY, CDR2 SYGVKD. The CDR3 sequence is CAISEQGSTYNSPLHF. The CDR3 bases are TGTGCCATCAGTGAACAGGGTAGTACCTATAATTCACCCCTCCACTTT.

Ten or more counts support this clonotype. The rearrangement joins TRBV19 to TRBJ2-3, with 10 bases lining up with TRBD2. Trimming removed 5 bases from V and 2 bases from J; junction bases left unmatched: 4. This CDR3 has 15 residues. Germline V CDR1 and CDR2: LNHDA, SQIVND (reference sequence). The CDR3 sequence: CASSALAGPTDTQYF. The CDR3 DNA follows: TGTGCCAGTAGTGCACTAGCGGGACCCACAGATACGCAGTATTTT.

This sequence joins TRBV7-2 and TRBJ1-1; maybe TRBD1 (6 bases). Between the trimmed V and J ends, which lost 5 bases and 4 bases, there was a span of 14 bases. This CDR3 spans 14 amino acids. CDR1 SGHTA and CDR2 FQGNSA come from the germline V gene. CDR3: CASSLGGTGTEAFF. The CDR3 DNA follows: TGTGCCAGCAGCCTAGGGGGGACGGGCACTGAAGCTTTCTTT.

The chain employs TRBV5-1 and TRBJ1-2; D is unresolved. Per germline, CDR1 SGHRS and CDR2 YFSETQ. The V end lost 0 bases, the J end lost 4 bases, and 10 bases lay between the germline ends. The CDR3 sequence is 14 residues long. CDR3 sequence (DNA): TGCGCCAGCAGCTTGGAAGGGCCAATCTATGGCTACACCTTC. The encoded protein is CASSLEGPIYGYTF.

This clonotype was detected many times. The chain employs TRBV2 and TRBJ2-3, with unresolved D. Germline values: CDR1 SNHLY, CDR2 FYNNEI. V was shortened by 1 base and J by 5 bases, with 16 bases between the two germline ends. This CDR3 is 16 amino acids long. DNA of the CDR3: TGTGCCAGCAGTGAAGTCGCGCGCCCCGCTAGAGATACGCAGTATTTT. This sequence encodes CASSEVARPARDTQYF. The whole variable domain, remainder taken from reference TRBV2 and TRBJ2-3, is EPEVTQTPSHQVTQMGQEVILRCVPISNHLYFYWYRQILGQKVEFLVSFYNNEISEKSEIFDDQFSVERPDGSNFTLKIRSTKLEDSAMYFCASSEVARPARDTQYFGPGTRLTVL.

This clonotype was detected many times. The chain combines TRBV24-1 with TRBJ2-3, with 11 positions matching TRBD1. Germline V gene lookup returns CDR1 KGHDR and CDR2 SFDVKD. The CDR3 consists of 15 residues. J was trimmed by 6 bases and V by 4 bases; bases with no gene match: 5. The CDR3 loop reads CATSEWTGGRDTQYF. In nucleotides, the CDR3 is TGTGCCACCAGTGAGTGGACAGGGGGCAGGGATACGCAGTATTTT.

This clonotype has a count of ten or more. The chain has TRBV10-3 and TRBJ1-3; no clear D. This CDR3 is built from 14 residues. V gave up 7 bases and J gave up 0 bases, with 10 bases separating them. Germline V gene sequence: CDR1 ENHRY, CDR2 SYGVKD. The CDR3 reads CAIKGATSGNTIYF. Written as DNA, the CDR3 is TGTGCCATCAAAGGCGCTACCTCTGGAAACACCATATATTTT.

The chain carries TRBV5-6 and TRBJ2-1; D might be TRBD2 (5 bases). The CDR3 extends over 13 amino acids. From germline, CDR1 is SGHDT and CDR2 YYEEEE. V lost 0 bases and J 9 bases, leaving 10 bases between the germline ends. CDR3 DNA sequence: TGTGCCAGCAGCTTGGCCGAGGGAGTTGAGCAGTTCTTC. This gives the protein CASSLAEGVEQFF.

Note on this clonotype: This sequence may be a read error, since a much larger clone differs from it by one base. This chain links TRBV5-1 with TRBJ2-1; D possibly corresponds to TRBD2 (6 bases). This CDR3 is built from 15 residues. CDR1 and CDR2 (germline): SGHRS, YFSETQ. The CDR3 sequence: CASRFGGGSYNEQFF. For the CDR3, the DNA is TGCGCCAGCCGCTTCGGAGGAGGGTCCTACAATGAGCAGTTCTTC.

In its sample, this clonotype was seen a few times. The chain uses TRBV28 and TRBJ1-5, with TRBD1 as a possible D gene (5 bases). CDR3 size: 14 residues. Germline values: CDR1 MDHEN, CDR2 SYDVKM. Trimming removed 3 bases at V and 5 bases at J, with 11 bases between. The CDR3 DNA reads TGTGCCAGCAGTTTGGGACGAATGGATCAGCCCCAGCATTTT. Amino acid sequence: CASSLGRMDQPQHF.

This clonotype was seen many times. The rearrangement links TRBV19 to TRBJ1-6; 8 bases are a match to TRBD1. Trimming at V came to 5 bases and at J to 9 bases, leaving 12 bases not matched to a gene. Germline loops: CDR1 LNHDA, CDR2 SQIVND (reference sequence). The CDR3 is made up of 16 amino acids. CDR3 sequence: CASSSPPGTGASPLHF. In nucleotides, the CDR3 is TGTGCCAGTAGTTCTCCTCCCGGGACAGGTGCTTCACCCCTCCACTTT.

The chain is built from TRBV11-3 and TRBJ2-1; D is unclear. The CDR3 runs to 13 residues. CDR1 and CDR2 (germline): SGHNT, YENEEA. Trimming cost V 2 bases and J 10 bases, with 12 bases left between them. CDR3 loop: CASSLNRRGEQFF. Written as DNA, the CDR3 is TGTGCCAGCAGCTTAAATCGGCGCGGAGAGCAGTTCTTC. The full variable domain, in which reference TRBV11-3 and TRBJ2-1 provide the parts outside the CDR3, is EAGVVQSPRYKIIEKKQPVAFWCNPISGHNTLYWYLQNLGQGPELLIRYENEEAVDDSQLPKDRFSAERLKGVDSTLKIQPAELGDSAVYLCASSLNRRGEQFFGPGTRLTVL.